The clone carrying this T cell receptor (beta chain) was counted a few times. What it binds is not known. This specimen comes from a study of cytotoxic CD8 clonotypes in ibrutinib-treated CLL. Whole-study results and caveats: Pretreatment clonality was elevated relative to age-matched healthy donors and paralleled circulating CD8+ T-cell counts.

The germline V gene encodes CDR1 SGHNT and CDR2 YYREEE (reference sequence). V shed 0 bases and J shed 4 bases, with 19 bases lying between them. This CDR3 contains 17 residues. Method: immunoSEQ multiplex PCR; TCRdb's copy keeps in-frame clones and lacks some. The table includes approximately 330,000 clones, around four fifths detected once. The sequences come from PBMCs, collected before ibrutinib treatment. V is TRBV5-4 and J is TRBJ1-2; TRBD1 is a possible D gene (5 bases). The origin of this receptor is a human donor with chronic lymphocytic leukemia. The CDR3 DNA follows: TGTGCCAGCAGCTTGGGGCTCGACAGTTGGGAAAGCTATGGCTACACCTTC. Protein: CASSLGLDSWESYGYTF.